Shown below are 22 T cell receptor beta chains from a single sample sequenced in a study of shared clonotypes between healthy human individuals. The table came from immunoSEQ multiplex PCR; TCRdb's copy has only in-frame clones and leaves some out. The sample has about 2.1 million clones, 85% to 95% seen once; the top ten hold about 1.6%. Naivety among CD8 cells was defined by CD45RO negativity and positive CCR7 selection, thereby excluding terminally differentiated effector memory CD45RA+ cells. Sequencing was carried out using naive CD8+ T cells from PBMCs. The receptors here all came from a man younger than 35 in good health. Some clones in this sample may be carry-over from other donors' samples.

The gene calls are TRBV7-9 and TRBJ2-6; perhaps D is TRBD1 or TRBD2 (5 bases each). V was shortened by 0 bases and J by 0 bases, with 15 bases between the two germline ends. The CDR3 covers 19 residues. In germline, CDR1 is SEHNR, CDR2 FQNEAQ (reference sequence). The CDR3 region has the DNA TGTGCCAGCAGCTTAGCTCGCTCGGGACGCCACTCTGGGGCCAACGTCCTGACTTTC. Translating it yields CASSLARSGRHSGANVLTF.

The V call is TRBV7-8, the J call TRBJ1-4; D possibly corresponds to TRBD1 (6 bases). Germline CDR1 SGHVS, CDR2 FQNEAQ. V was pared by 8 bases and J by 2 bases, with 15 bases between. This CDR3 has 15 amino acids. CDR3 in amino acids: CASGTTGVTNEKLFF. CDR3 bases: TGTGCCAGCGGGACAACGGGTGTGACTAATGAAAAACTGTTTTTT.

The chain links TRBV18 to TRBJ1-3, with D unresolved. Germline V lookup: CDR1 KGHSH, CDR2 LQKENI. The length of the CDR3 is 16 residues. The V and J ends lost 0 bases and 2 bases respectively, with 11 bases between them. CDR3 DNA: TGTGCCAGCTCACCACCAAAAGGGTTTACTGGAAACACCATATATTTT. It yields the protein CASSPPKGFTGNTIYF.

J is TRBJ2-7 and V is TRBV7-9, with 9 bases lining up with TRBD1. The ends lost 5 bases at V and 6 bases at J; junction bases unmatched: 8. The CDR3 covers 14 residues. Germline CDR1 is SEHNR and CDR2 is FQNEAQ (reference sequence). DNA of the CDR3: TGTGCCAGCAGCCCAACCCCACAGGGGGCCGAGCAGTACTTC. The encoded protein is CASSPTPQGAEQYF.

This chain uses TRBV28 with TRBJ1-5; D possibly corresponds to TRBD1 (5 bases). The germline V gene has CDR1 MDHEN and CDR2 SYDVKM. Trimming stripped 4 bases from V and 0 bases from J, with 19 bases between. The CDR3 runs to 18 residues. The CDR3 protein is CASSYDDRESYSNQPQHF. The CDR3 nucleotides are TGTGCCAGCAGTTACGATGACAGAGAATCTTATAGCAATCAGCCCCAGCATTTT.

The chain has TRBV6-6 and TRBJ1-1; the match to TRBD1 covers 7 bases. The V gene end was trimmed by 1 base and the J gene end by 4 bases; junction bases not matched to a gene: 6. Germline-derived CDR1 and CDR2 are MNHNY and SVGAGI (reference sequence). This CDR3 has 15 amino acids. CDR3 in DNA: TGTGCCAGCAGTTACTTGCGACAGGGTCTCACTGAAGCTTTCTTT. Protein sequence: CASSYLRQGLTEAFF.

The J gene is TRBJ2-1, the V gene TRBV27; 9 nucleotides align to TRBD1. Germline V gene sequence: CDR1 MNHEY, CDR2 SMNVEV (reference sequence). V shed 5 bases and J 2 bases; nucleotides not matched to a gene: 10. This CDR3 has 17 residues. The CDR3, as DNA: TGTGCCAGCAGTACCAGGTGGGACAGGGACCCCTACAATGAGCAGTTCTTC. This gives the protein CASSTRWDRDPYNEQFF.

This rearrangement joins TRBV5-1 to TRBJ1-2; unclear D gene. Germline CDR1 reads SGHRS; CDR2 reads YFSETQ. The ends were cut back, 4 bases at V and 4 bases at J, with 5 bases in the middle. The CDR3 has 11 residues. This chain's CDR3 is CASSNSYGYTF. As DNA, the CDR3 is TGCGCCAGCAGCAACTCCTATGGCTACACCTTC.

The rearrangement joins TRBV5-1 to TRBJ2-5, with 13 bases aligning to TRBD2. From germline, CDR1 is SGHRS and CDR2 YFSETQ. V lost 0 bases, J lost 4 bases, and 9 bases stayed unmatched. This CDR3 comprises 18 residues. The CDR3: CASSLAATSGRAPETQYF. As DNA, the CDR3 is TGCGCCAGCAGCTTGGCTGCTACTAGCGGGAGGGCCCCAGAGACCCAGTACTTC.

This chain connects TRBV29-1 to TRBJ2-1, with a possible D match to TRBD2 (5 bases). Germline CDR1 reads SQVTM; CDR2 reads ANQGSEA. This CDR3 contains 14 residues. The V gene lost 6 bases and the J gene lost 2 bases, with 14 bases spanning the gap. The CDR3 nucleotides read TGCAGCGTGAAAGCGGCCGCCACCTACAATGAGCAGTTCTTC. Residues: CSVKAAATYNEQFF.

The J gene is TRBJ2-1, the V gene TRBV19; 11 nucleotides align to TRBD2. The germline gives CDR1 LNHDA, CDR2 SQIVND (reference sequence). V was clipped by 4 bases and J by 5 bases; unmatched bases: 13. This CDR3 comprises 18 residues. This CDR3 reads CASSRSLLIAGGNNEQFF. Written as DNA, the CDR3 is TGTGCCAGTAGTAGATCCCTCCTCATAGCGGGAGGGAACAATGAGCAGTTCTTC. Filled out from reference TRBV19 and TRBJ2-1, the complete variable domain reads DGGITQSPKYLFRKEGQNVTLSCEQNLNHDAMYWYRQDPGQGLRLIYYSQIVNDFQKGDIAEGYSVSREKKESFPLTVTSAQKNPTAFYLCASSRSLLIAGGNNEQFFGPGTRLTVL.

As concerns this clone: The identical CDR3 is also encoded by other nucleotide sequences in the sample. J is TRBJ1-5 and V is TRBV19; D possibly corresponds to TRBD1 (5 bases). The V gene lost 3 bases and the J gene lost 7 bases, with 10 bases spanning the gap. Germline V CDR1 and CDR2: LNHDA, SQIVND (reference sequence). The CDR3 loop spans 13 amino acids. The CDR3 DNA reads TGTGCCAGTAGTATCGGCCGGGGCCAGCCCCAGCATTTT. Its translation: CASSIGRGQPQHF.

The chain employs TRBV27 and TRBJ2-1; 9 bases are shared with TRBD1. The ends lost 6 bases at V and 2 bases at J; junction bases unmatched: 2. The germline V gene has CDR1 MNHEY and CDR2 SMNVEV (reference sequence). CDR3 size: 14 residues. CDR3: CASRGTGPYNEQFF. CDR3 in DNA: TGTGCCAGCAGGGGGACAGGGCCCTACAATGAGCAGTTCTTC.

The V gene is TRBV29-1, the J gene TRBJ1-5, with D uncertain. This CDR3 is 13 amino acids long. From germline, CDR1 is SQVTM and CDR2 ANQGSEA. V shed 0 bases and J shed 3 bases, with 6 bases lying between them. The CDR3 nucleotides are TGCAGCGTTGAAGAAGGGTACAATCAGCCCCAGCATTTT. Translation gives CSVEEGYNQPQHF.

The chain uses TRBV11-2 and TRBJ2-7; D may be TRBD1 (5 bases). V shed 1 base and J shed 2 bases, with 9 bases lying between them. Germline V gene sequence: CDR1 SGHAT, CDR2 FQNNGV. The CDR3 spans 14 residues. CDR3 DNA: TGTGCCAGCAGCTTAGTGGCAGGGACCTACGAGCAGTACTTC. It codes for CASSLVAGTYEQYF.

The DNA for the CDR3 is TGTGCCAGCAGACCGAGGGGTTTTAGTCAGCCCCAGCATTTT. It translates to CASRPRGFSQPQHF. The gene calls are TRBV28 and TRBJ1-5; perhaps TRBD1 as D (5 bases). This CDR3 contains 14 residues. CDR1 is MDHEN and CDR2 is SYDVKM in the germline V gene. V dropped 6 bases and J dropped 6 bases, with 15 bases sitting between them.

The chain links TRBV19 to TRBJ2-1; 8 bases fit TRBD1. CDR3 length: 15 residues. J lost 0 bases, V lost 5 bases, and 3 bases had no gene match. Per the germline V gene, CDR1 is LNHDA and CDR2 is SQIVND (reference sequence). In DNA, the CDR3 is TGTGCCAGTAGTCCTGGACAGGGCTCCTACAATGAGCAGTTCTTC. Translated: CASSPGQGSYNEQFF.

The chain combines TRBV19 with TRBJ2-1; 7 bases are shared with TRBD2. The CDR3 is made up of 13 amino acids. With 7 bases clipped from V and 5 bases from J, the junction kept 5 bases outside the gene matches. CDR1 and CDR2 from the germline V gene are LNHDA and SQIVND (reference sequence). The DNA of the CDR3 is TGTGCCAGTAACTTTCTAGCGGACAATGAGCAGTTCTTC. Translation: CASNFLADNEQFF.

Comment on this clone: The same CDR3 arises from other DNA sequences in this sample as well. The genes are TRBV9 and TRBJ2-7, with D unresolved. The CDR3 contains 13 residues. Trimming took off 3 bases at V and 0 bases at J, with 7 bases between the two ends. The germline CDR1 and CDR2 sequences are SGDLS and YYNGEE. CDR3 protein: CASSADSSYEQYF. CDR3 nucleotide sequence: TGTGCCAGCAGCGCTGATAGCTCCTACGAGCAGTACTTC.

This clone was observed a single time. The chain is built from TRBV5-5 and TRBJ2-1; D ambiguous. In germline, CDR1 is SGHKS, CDR2 YYEKEE (reference sequence). Trimming took 4 bases from V and 8 from J, leaving 16 bases between them. The CDR3 length is 14 residues. Here the CDR3 reads CASSGYSSGHEQFF. CDR3 nucleotide sequence: TGTGCCAGCAGCGGCTACTCCTCCGGGCATGAGCAGTTCTTC.

This clone was seen more than once but under ten times. V is TRBV5-6 and J is TRBJ1-1; 8 positions agree with TRBD1. This CDR3 is built from 14 residues. CDR1 and CDR2 (germline): SGHDT, YYEEEE. J lost 1 base, V lost 3 bases, and 2 bases had no gene match. The CDR3 sequence: CASSWGTGNTEAFF. In DNA, the CDR3 is TGTGCCAGCAGCTGGGGGACAGGGAACACTGAAGCTTTCTTT.

As regards this clone: The same CDR3 also results from other DNA sequences found in this sample. The CDR3 protein is CASSVGGYGYTF. The DNA for the CDR3 is TGTGCCAGCAGCGTAGGGGGCTATGGCTACACCTTC. This chain joins TRBV9 and TRBJ1-2; D is undetermined. From germline, CDR1 is SGDLS and CDR2 YYNGEE. The CDR3 runs to 12 residues. V lost 0 bases and J lost 4, with 4 bases in between.